This T cell receptor (beta chain) was profiled in a study of T cell responses to AZD1222 COVID-19 vaccine. Study-wide results and caveats: Regions 160-218 and 743-854 dominated among vaccine-associated CD4 TCRs spanning spike. The study reported that nearly half of spike-specific TCRs target unmutated variant regions. Spike-specific TCR breadth and depth went up after people got two AZD1222 doses.

With regard to this clone: What it binds is unknown.

Some second doses came at about 4 weeks and others at about 12 weeks; these were pooled. With 10 bases clipped from V and 4 bases from J, the junction kept 11 bases outside the gene matches. The CDR3 runs 16 residues. Per germline, CDR1 MDHEN and CDR2 SYDVKM. Measured with immunoSEQ multiplex PCR; TCRdb has only the in-frame clones, and not every one. The sample includes about 140,000 clones, 80% to 95% of them seen just once. The sample here was peripheral blood, taken 28 days after the second AZD1222 dose. The receptor was derived from an adult who received the AZD1222 COVID-19 vaccine. The chain joins TRBV28 to TRBJ2-2, with TRBD2 matching over 11 bases. The CDR3 loop is CAICTSGSLLTGELFF. CDR3 nucleotides: TGTGCCATCTGTACTAGCGGGAGTCTTCTCACCGGGGAGCTGTTTTTT. The full variable domain, completed using reference TRBV28 and TRBJ2-2, is DVKVTQSSRYLVKRTGEKVFLECVQDMDHENMFWYRQDPGLGLRLIYFSYDVKMKEKGDIPEGYSVSREKKERFSLILESASTNQTSMYLCAICTSGSLLTGELFFGEGSRLTVL.